This TCR beta chain was sequenced for a study of CD8 T cells in Susac syndrome (dated by TCRdb to about 2019). Concerning the study at large: Repertoire sequencing was used to test whether CD8+ T cell activation and differentiation in Susac syndrome was antigen driven.

The germline V gene gives CDR1 as KGHSH and CDR2 as LQKENI. V lost 1 base and J lost 1 base; the stretch between them is 8 bases long. The cysteine opens and the phenylalanine closes a CDR3 of 15 amino acids. Just the 45-base CDR3 DNA is kept, in frame starting at base 1. Peripheral blood CD8+ and CD4+ T cells from healthy donors, Susac syndrome patients and multiple sclerosis patients were profiled using high-throughput TCR beta sequencing. Multiple sclerosis controls were treatment-naive patients with stable or active relapsing-remitting disease fulfilling revised McDonald criteria. Bulk CD8+ and CD4+ T cells were purified magnetically by negative isolation, whereas CD8+ TEMRA cells were enriched by FACS. Blood was collected in EDTA tubes and processed within 24 hours, with PBMCs isolated through density gradient centrifugation. PBMCs destined for TCR sequencing were cryopreserved in liquid nitrogen and later thawed in a 37 °C water bath. Purity of sorted or isolated CD4+, CD8+ and CD8+ TEMRA cells was at least 90%.

Concerning this clonotype: It has no known antigen specificity. No much larger clone is present one base from it, and per-base qualities are unavailable.

The full study reports these points: The number of individuals in the TCR sequencing and HLA analysis was recognized as being relatively small.

RNA was extracted using the RNeasy kit, and roughly 0.5 to 1 microgram was reverse transcribed with random hexamers. The immunoSEQ multiplex PCR assay, covering 54 Vbeta and 13 Jbeta segments, was used to amplify TCR beta CDR3 regions. Bias from PCR amplification was corrected by using a synthetic template baseline for primer optimization and for computational correction. In the authors' own workflow: Reads were annotated to V, D and J genes per IMGT and analyzed with immunoSEQ Analyzer, keeping only productive sequences. Clonality was calculated as one minus the Shannon entropy normalized by log2 of the number of productive unique sequences. For each patient and control, public and private clones were evaluated among the 100 most prevalent clones. Clones were defined as Susac-specific if absent from the healthy and MS cohorts, from 1052 published viral clones and from other ImmuneACCESS disease sequences. TCRdb reprocessed the public reads (quality trimming at Q25 with fastp, clone calling with MiXCR) and kept in-frame beta chains. Identical CDR3 proteins give one entry, which carries the most common genes and DNA. TCRdb assigned the V and J calls; the authors' analysis was not used. The table for this sample lists over 150,000 distinct CDR3 sequences; around 93% of them were counted only once. Over 0.08% of the sample rests with the top ten.

The sequenced sample was CD4+ T cells from PBMCs. This receptor was obtained from a human donor with multiple sclerosis. The chain was built from TRBV18 and TRBJ1-5; no D gene call is confident. Read as DNA, the sequence is TGTGCCAGCTCACCACGAGAGGGAAGCAATCAGCCCCAGCATTTT. Translated, it reads CASSPREGSNQPQHF. With all but the CDR3 taken from the reference TRBV18 and TRBJ1-5 genes, the full variable domain is: NAGVMQNPRHLVRRRGQEARLRCSPMKGHSHVYWYRQLPEEGLKFMVYLQKENIIDESGMPKERFSAEFPKEGPSILRIQQVVRGDSAAYFCASSPREGSNQPQHFGDGTRLSIL.